These T cell receptor beta chains were read from a single sample in a study of blood T cell repertoires in COVID-19. Measured with immunoSEQ multiplex PCR; TCRdb has only the in-frame clones, and not every one. Here the sample spans around 150,000 clones, 80% to 85% being singletons. Sequences were obtained from peripheral blood. These receptors all stem from a man aged 25-45 years with COVID-19, enrolled during active disease. Each CDR3 is given with its conserved first and last residue. A D gene is named only where the DNA matches it firmly. Expanded clones get a size class; other rows say once, few or many, or leave the size out.

cdr3_aa: CASSQSDDRTDTQYF
cdr3_nt: TGCGCCAGCAGCCAATCGGATGACAGAACAGATACGCAGTATTTT
clone_size: NA
d_call: NA
j_call: TRBJ2-3
v_call: TRBV4-3

cdr3_aa: CASSAGGMNTEAFF
cdr3_nt: TGTGCCAGCAGTGCGGGGGGTATGAACACTGAAGCTTTCTTT
clone_size: NA
d_call: NA
j_call: TRBJ1-1
v_call: TRBV27

cdr3_aa: CASSLPVEQFF
cdr3_nt: TGTGCCAGCAGCTTACCGGTTGAGCAGTTCTTC
clone_size: NA
d_call: NA
j_call: TRBJ2-1
v_call: TRBV7-6

cdr3_aa: CSVAPGLGYEQYF
cdr3_nt: TGCAGCGTGGCCCCGGGACTAGGCTACGAGCAGTACTTC
clone_size: NA
d_call: TRBD2
j_call: TRBJ2-7
v_call: TRBV29-1

cdr3_aa: CASSEGGRDTEAFF
cdr3_nt: TGTGCCAGCAGTGAAGGGGGCAGGGATACTGAAGCTTTCTTT
clone_size: once
d_call: NA
j_call: TRBJ1-1
v_call: TRBV2

cdr3_aa: CASGDTYGYTF
cdr3_nt: TGTGCCAGCGGGGACACTTATGGCTACACCTTC
clone_size: NA
d_call: NA
j_call: TRBJ1-2
v_call: TRBV6-6

cdr3_aa: CASSIAGGMYGYTF
cdr3_nt: TGTGCCAGTAGTATCGCGGGGGGAATGTATGGCTACACCTTC
clone_size: NA
d_call: NA
j_call: TRBJ1-2
v_call: TRBV19

cdr3_aa: CASSQGAMDPGEGETQYF
cdr3_nt: TGCGCCAGCAGCCAAGGCGCTATGGACCCCGGGGAGGGAGAGACCCAGTACTTC
clone_size: NA
d_call: TRBD2
j_call: TRBJ2-5
v_call: TRBV4-3

cdr3_aa: CASSNMSSRYEQYF
cdr3_nt: TGTGCCAGTAGTAATATGTCTTCTCGCTACGAGCAGTACTTC
clone_size: NA
d_call: NA
j_call: TRBJ2-7
v_call: TRBV19

cdr3_aa: CASSPGHYEQYF
cdr3_nt: TGTGCCAGCAGCCCCGGACACTACGAGCAGTACTTC
clone_size: NA
d_call: NA
j_call: TRBJ2-7
v_call: TRBV5-6

cdr3_aa: CASNSQGGSTEAFF
cdr3_nt: TGTGCCAGTAATTCGCAGGGAGGAAGCACTGAAGCTTTCTTT
clone_size: NA
d_call: NA
j_call: TRBJ1-1
v_call: TRBV19

cdr3_aa: CASSVTGQGNNEQFF
cdr3_nt: TGTGCCAGCAGCGTAACAGGACAGGGGAATAATGAGCAGTTCTTC
clone_size: NA
d_call: TRBD1
j_call: TRBJ2-1
v_call: TRBV9

cdr3_aa: CAVMESSYEQYF
cdr3_nt: TGTGCCGTAATGGAGAGTTCCTACGAGCAGTACTTC
clone_size: NA
d_call: NA
j_call: TRBJ2-7
v_call: TRBV30

cdr3_aa: CASSPIRASYNEQFF
cdr3_nt: TGTGCCAGCAGCCCGATAAGAGCGAGTTACAATGAGCAGTTCTTC
clone_size: NA
d_call: NA
j_call: TRBJ2-1
v_call: TRBV5-4

cdr3_aa: CASSDPGQGEEQYF
cdr3_nt: TGCGCCAGCAGCGACCCGGGACAGGGGGAAGAGCAGTACTTC
clone_size: NA
d_call: TRBD1
j_call: TRBJ2-7
v_call: TRBV5-1

cdr3_aa: CASSPNREETQYF
cdr3_nt: TGTGCCAGCAGTCCCAACAGAGAAGAGACCCAGTACTTC
clone_size: once
d_call: NA
j_call: TRBJ2-5
v_call: TRBV2

cdr3_aa: CASSSQGTNQPQHF
cdr3_nt: TGTGCCAGCAGCTCGCAGGGTACCAATCAGCCCCAGCATTTT
clone_size: once
d_call: NA
j_call: TRBJ1-5
v_call: TRBV7-8

cdr3_aa: CAILLNTEAFF
cdr3_nt: TGTGCCATCCTCTTGAACACTGAAGCTTTCTTT
clone_size: NA
d_call: NA
j_call: TRBJ1-1
v_call: TRBV28

cdr3_aa: CATSDSGQAETQYF
cdr3_nt: TGTGCCACCAGTGATTCGGGACAGGCGGAGACCCAGTACTTC
clone_size: once
d_call: TRBD1
j_call: TRBJ2-5
v_call: TRBV24-1

cdr3_aa: CASSLVRGTQETQYF
cdr3_nt: TGTGCCAGCAGCTTGGTTCGGGGGACCCAAGAGACCCAGTACTTC
clone_size: NA
d_call: NA
j_call: TRBJ2-5
v_call: TRBV5-4

cdr3_aa: CASSLVRGEKLFF
cdr3_nt: TGTGCCAGCAGCTTGGTCCGAGGGGAAAAACTGTTTTTT
clone_size: NA
d_call: NA
j_call: TRBJ1-4
v_call: TRBV5-6

cdr3_aa: CASSIVAGGDTQYF
cdr3_nt: TGTGCCAGTAGTATAGTAGCGGGAGGAGATACGCAGTATTTT
clone_size: NA
d_call: TRBD2
j_call: TRBJ2-3
v_call: TRBV19

cdr3_aa: CSVRGLYTDTQYF
cdr3_nt: TGCAGCGTAAGAGGGCTTTACACAGATACGCAGTATTTT
clone_size: NA
d_call: NA
j_call: TRBJ2-3
v_call: TRBV29-1

cdr3_aa: CASSVGRNTEAFF
cdr3_nt: TGTGCCAGCAGCGTCGGGAGGAACACTGAAGCTTTCTTT
clone_size: NA
d_call: NA
j_call: TRBJ1-1
v_call: TRBV7-2

cdr3_aa: CASSWGLSNEQFF
cdr3_nt: TGTGCCAGCAGCTGGGGACTGTCCAATGAGCAGTTCTTC
clone_size: NA
d_call: NA
j_call: TRBJ2-1
v_call: TRBV11-2

cdr3_aa: CASSLALAGNQPQHF
cdr3_nt: TGTGCCAGCAGCTTAGCGCTGGCAGGGAATCAGCCCCAGCATTTT
clone_size: NA
d_call: NA
j_call: TRBJ1-5
v_call: TRBV7-6

cdr3_aa: CASSLGFNSPLHF
cdr3_nt: TGTGCCAGCAGTTTGGGCTTTAATTCACCCCTCCACTTT
clone_size: NA
d_call: NA
j_call: TRBJ1-6
v_call: TRBV12-3/TRBV12-4

cdr3_aa: CASSRGIDQPQHF
cdr3_nt: TGTGCCAGCAGCCGCGGTATTGATCAGCCCCAGCATTTT
clone_size: NA
d_call: NA
j_call: TRBJ1-5
v_call: TRBV14

cdr3_aa: CASSGELDSNQPQHF
cdr3_nt: TGCGCCAGCAGTGGGGAGTTAGATAGCAATCAGCCCCAGCATTTT
clone_size: NA
d_call: NA
j_call: TRBJ1-5
v_call: TRBV10-2

cdr3_aa: CASSSRTSPVLYEQYF
cdr3_nt: TGTGCCAGCAGCTCTCGAACATCTCCAGTCCTTTACGAGCAGTACTTC
clone_size: NA
d_call: NA
j_call: TRBJ2-7
v_call: TRBV7-9

cdr3_aa: CASSPRRGSEINENGYTF
cdr3_nt: TGTGCCAGCAGCCCGCGCAGGGGTTCGGAGATTAATGAGAATGGCTACACCTTC
clone_size: NA
d_call: NA
j_call: TRBJ1-2
v_call: TRBV9

cdr3_aa: CASSPQADYEQYF
cdr3_nt: TGTGCCAGCTCACCTCAGGCAGATTACGAGCAGTACTTC
clone_size: NA
d_call: NA
j_call: TRBJ2-7
v_call: TRBV18

cdr3_aa: CASSLARVGGDLNF
cdr3_nt: TGTGCCAGCAGCTTAGCGCGGGTGGGAGGAGACCTAAACTTC
clone_size: NA
d_call: NA
j_call: TRBJ2-5
v_call: TRBV7-2

cdr3_aa: CASSGQGIFLNTEAFF
cdr3_nt: TGTGCCAGTAGTGGACAGGGGATTTTTTTGAACACTGAAGCTTTCTTT
clone_size: once
d_call: TRBD1
j_call: TRBJ1-1
v_call: TRBV19

cdr3_aa: CASSTGVAGSNTGELFF
cdr3_nt: TGTGCCAGCAGTACTGGGGTAGCGGGTTCGAACACCGGGGAGCTGTTTTTT
clone_size: NA
d_call: TRBD2
j_call: TRBJ2-2
v_call: TRBV6-4

cdr3_aa: CASSPPTQTVMGGEQYF
cdr3_nt: TGTGCCAGCTCACCACCGACACAGACTGTAATGGGGGGGGAGCAGTACTTC
clone_size: NA
d_call: TRBD2
j_call: TRBJ2-7
v_call: TRBV18

cdr3_aa: CATSDLVGSEQYF
cdr3_nt: TGTGCCACCAGTGATTTGGTAGGGAGCGAGCAGTACTTC
clone_size: NA
d_call: NA
j_call: TRBJ2-7
v_call: TRBV24-1

cdr3_aa: CASAVGQGPYEQYF
cdr3_nt: TGTGCCAGCGCGGTGGGGCAGGGTCCCTACGAGCAGTACTTC
clone_size: NA
d_call: NA
j_call: TRBJ2-7
v_call: TRBV6-5

cdr3_aa: CASSLGLAGENEQYF
cdr3_nt: TGTGCCAGCAGCTTAGGACTAGCGGGAGAGAACGAGCAGTACTTC
clone_size: NA
d_call: TRBD2
j_call: TRBJ2-7
v_call: TRBV7-2

cdr3_aa: CASSKQLDTEAFF
cdr3_nt: TGTGCCAGCAGCAAACAGCTTGACACTGAAGCTTTCTTT
clone_size: few
d_call: NA
j_call: TRBJ1-1
v_call: TRBV2

cdr3_aa: CASSPRQGDTEAFF
cdr3_nt: TGTGCCAGCAGCCCCCGACAGGGTGACACTGAAGCTTTCTTT
clone_size: NA
d_call: TRBD1
j_call: TRBJ1-1
v_call: TRBV11-2

cdr3_aa: CASSMVSAGTREQYF
cdr3_nt: TGTGCCAGTAGTATGGTGTCTGCGGGAACAAGGGAGCAGTACTTC
clone_size: NA
d_call: NA
j_call: TRBJ2-7
v_call: TRBV19

cdr3_aa: CASSQGWGGEQYF
cdr3_nt: TGTGCCAGCAGCCAAGGTTGGGGGGGCGAGCAGTACTTC
clone_size: NA
d_call: TRBD2
j_call: TRBJ2-7
v_call: TRBV3-1/TRBV3-2

cdr3_aa: CASSEGLAVYEQYF
cdr3_nt: TGTGCCAGCAGCGAGGGACTAGCGGTCTACGAGCAGTACTTC
clone_size: once
d_call: TRBD2
j_call: TRBJ2-7
v_call: TRBV9

cdr3_aa: CASSDGLAGNNEQFF
cdr3_nt: TGTGCCAGCAGTGACGGCCTAGCGGGGAACAATGAGCAGTTCTTC
clone_size: NA
d_call: TRBD2
j_call: TRBJ2-1
v_call: TRBV6-4

cdr3_aa: CASALQGVGNQPQHF
cdr3_nt: TGTGCTAGTGCCCTACAGGGAGTAGGTAATCAGCCCCAGCATTTT
clone_size: NA
d_call: NA
j_call: TRBJ1-5
v_call: TRBV12-5

cdr3_aa: CASNGRVGTGELFF
cdr3_nt: TGTGCCAGCAATGGCAGGGTGGGCACCGGGGAGCTGTTTTTT
clone_size: NA
d_call: NA
j_call: TRBJ2-2
v_call: TRBV7-9

cdr3_aa: CASSHGVLLETEAFF
cdr3_nt: TGTGCCAGCAGTCACGGGGTTCTATTGGAAACTGAAGCTTTCTTT
clone_size: NA
d_call: NA
j_call: TRBJ1-1
v_call: TRBV6-5

cdr3_aa: CASTTTGLISEQFF
cdr3_nt: TGTGCCAGTACCACCACAGGGTTAATTAGTGAGCAGTTCTTC
clone_size: NA
d_call: NA
j_call: TRBJ2-1
v_call: TRBV19

cdr3_aa: CASSYPRTGAYGYTF
cdr3_nt: TGTGCCAGCAGTTACCCCCGGACAGGTGCCTATGGCTACACCTTC
clone_size: NA
d_call: TRBD1
j_call: TRBJ1-2
v_call: TRBV6-2/TRBV6-3

cdr3_aa: CASRGPVDTGELFF
cdr3_nt: TGTGCCAGCAGGGGGCCGGTAGACACCGGGGAGCTGTTTTTT
clone_size: NA
d_call: NA
j_call: TRBJ2-2
v_call: TRBV2

cdr3_aa: CASSIGGQGYNQPQHF
cdr3_nt: TGTGCCAGTAGTATAGGGGGGCAGGGTTACAATCAGCCCCAGCATTTT
clone_size: once
d_call: NA
j_call: TRBJ1-5
v_call: TRBV19

cdr3_aa: CASSLAGVGANVLTF
cdr3_nt: TGTGCCAGCAGCTTGGCGGGGGTAGGGGCCAACGTCCTGACTTTC
clone_size: NA
d_call: TRBD2
j_call: TRBJ2-6
v_call: TRBV7-2

cdr3_aa: CASSQGHSTDTQYF
cdr3_nt: TGCGCCAGCAGCCAGGGGCATAGCACAGATACGCAGTATTTT
clone_size: NA
d_call: NA
j_call: TRBJ2-3
v_call: TRBV4-3

cdr3_aa: CASGSGLKDGDTQYF
cdr3_nt: TGTGCTAGTGGGTCGGGACTGAAGGATGGAGATACGCAGTATTTT
clone_size: NA
d_call: NA
j_call: TRBJ2-3
v_call: TRBV12-5

cdr3_aa: CASSPSGDLAGYNEQFF
cdr3_nt: TGCGCCAGCAGCCCCAGTGGAGACCTAGCGGGTTACAATGAGCAGTTCTTC
clone_size: few
d_call: TRBD2
j_call: TRBJ2-1
v_call: TRBV4-3

cdr3_aa: CSAKTGTGSYEQYF
cdr3_nt: TGCAGCGCCAAAACCGGGACAGGATCCTACGAGCAGTACTTC
clone_size: NA
d_call: TRBD1
j_call: TRBJ2-7
v_call: TRBV29-1

cdr3_aa: CASSEGHDNSPLHF
cdr3_nt: TGTGCCAGCAGTGAAGGCCACGATAATTCACCCCTCCACTTT
clone_size: NA
d_call: NA
j_call: TRBJ1-6
v_call: TRBV25-1

cdr3_aa: CASSVDRSSYNEQFF
cdr3_nt: TGTGCCAGTAGTGTGGACAGGAGCTCCTACAATGAGCAGTTCTTC
clone_size: many
d_call: TRBD1
j_call: TRBJ2-1
v_call: TRBV19

cdr3_aa: CASSDQGQGYEQYF
cdr3_nt: TGTGCCAGTAGTGACCAAGGACAGGGCTACGAGCAGTACTTC
clone_size: NA
d_call: TRBD1
j_call: TRBJ2-7
v_call: TRBV19